The 29 T cell receptor beta chains below all came from one sample that was sequenced in a study of beta chain features in type 1 diabetes. Study-level findings and limits: Shortening of TCRB CDR3s, moderate but significant, appeared in all four CD4+ subsets of Type 1 diabetes patients.

These receptors have no known antigen. cDNA synthesis used the whole RNA isolate, giving expressed TCRB sequences. Assay: immunoSEQ multiplex PCR; the TCRdb copy retains only in-frame clones and omits some. The sample includes around 250,000 clones, about 23% of them seen just once. The material sequenced was naive CD4+ T cells from blood. The origin of the receptors is a woman aged 25 to 39 with type 1 diabetes.

This clone was counted only a few times. This chain links TRBV6-5 with TRBJ2-5; 7 bases are a match to TRBD2. In germline, CDR1 is MNHEY, CDR2 SVGAGI. CDR3 size: 15 residues. V lost 0 bases and J lost 4; bases outside the gene matches: 5. CDR3 in DNA: TGTGCCAGCAGTTACTCCGCCGGCGGGGGAGAGACCCAGTACTTC. It is translated as CASSYSAGGGETQYF.

This clone was seen only a few times. The rearrangement links TRBV2 to TRBJ1-2; D is undetermined. V was clipped by 3 bases and J by 2 bases, with 7 bases between them. Germline CDR1 SNHLY, CDR2 FYNNEI. The CDR3 contains 13 residues. CDR3 nucleotides: TGTGCCAGCAGTGAGATAACAAACTATGGCTACACCTTC. It encodes CASSEITNYGYTF.

The V and J genes are TRBV15 and TRBJ2-7; 8 bases agree with TRBD2. The ends lost 1 base at V and 6 bases at J; junction bases unmatched: 5. Looked up from germline, CDR1 is LNHNV and CDR2 is YYDKDF (reference sequence). The CDR3 extends over 14 amino acids. The CDR3 DNA reads as TGTGCCACCAGCAGAGCGGGAGGGCCCGGCGAGCAGTACTTC. This sequence encodes CATSRAGGPGEQYF.

This chain uses TRBV6-5 with TRBJ2-3; D may be TRBD2 (5 bases). V was pared by 5 bases and J by 4 bases, with 13 bases between. Germline CDR1 and CDR2: MNHEY and SVGAGI. The CDR3 extends over 14 amino acids. The CDR3 coding sequence is TGTGCCAGCAGTATAGCGAGAAGTGCAGATACGCAGTATTTT. Amino acid sequence: CASSIARSADTQYF.

The chain's CDR3 is CASSLSNRGFYEQYF. CDR3 nucleotides: TGTGCCAGCAGTTTGTCAAATCGGGGTTTCTACGAGCAGTACTTC. The gene calls are TRBV28 and TRBJ2-7, with D maybe TRBD2 (5 bases). The CDR3 length is 15 residues. The ends were cut back, 3 bases at V and 3 bases at J, with 15 bases in the middle. Germline assignment: CDR1 MDHEN and CDR2 SYDVKM. Filled out from reference TRBV28 and TRBJ2-7, the complete variable domain reads DVKVTQSSRYLVKRTGEKVFLECVQDMDHENMFWYRQDPGLGLRLIYFSYDVKMKEKGDIPEGYSVSREKKERFSLILESASTNQTSMYLCASSLSNRGFYEQYFGPGTRLTVT.

V is TRBV19 and J is TRBJ2-7; the D is unclear. The germline V gene encodes CDR1 LNHDA and CDR2 SQIVND (reference sequence). The ends were cut back, 5 bases at V and 2 bases at J, with 16 bases in the middle. The CDR3 totals 15 residues. CDR3 in amino acids: CASSSSAVLAYEQYF. The DNA of the CDR3 is TGTGCCAGTAGTTCCAGCGCTGTCTTAGCCTACGAGCAGTACTTC. Full variable domain (missing parts from reference TRBV19 and TRBJ2-7): DGGITQSPKYLFRKEGQNVTLSCEQNLNHDAMYWYRQDPGQGLRLIYYSQIVNDFQKGDIAEGYSVSREKKESFPLTVTSAQKNPTAFYLCASSSSAVLAYEQYFGPGTRLTVT.

The V gene is TRBV11-2, the J gene TRBJ2-4; TRBD2 matches at 9 bases. After removal of 4 bases from V and 3 bases from J, the junction contained 10 bases not matched to a gene. Germline V gene lookup returns CDR1 SGHAT and CDR2 FQNNGV. This CDR3 comprises 17 residues. The CDR3 nucleotides read TGTGCCAGCAGCTATAGGGGAACAGCGGGAGGCAAAAACATTCAGTACTTC. Protein: CASSYRGTAGGKNIQYF.

V and J are TRBV7-9 and TRBJ2-1; TRBD2 matches 7 bases. The CDR3 length is 13 residues. Germline loops: CDR1 SEHNR, CDR2 FQNEAQ (reference sequence). Germline trimming cut 7 bases from V and 9 bases from J; bases unmatched to any gene: 9. CDR3 amino acids: CASNLKSGGEQFF. The DNA for the CDR3 is TGTGCCAGCAACCTTAAGTCGGGGGGTGAGCAGTTCTTC.

This clone was counted only a few times. V and J are TRBV29-1 and TRBJ1-2; 9 nucleotides match TRBD1. The CDR3 runs 14 residues. Germline CDR1 reads SQVTM; CDR2 reads ANQGSEA. V dropped 6 bases and J dropped 6; count of bases not matched to a gene: 11. In DNA form, the CDR3 reads TGCAGCGTGACGGACAGGGGCGATACGGATGGCTACACCTTC. Translated, it gives CSVTDRGDTDGYTF.

The chain joins TRBV9 to TRBJ2-7; D perhaps matches TRBD1 (6 bases). The CDR3 totals 15 residues. V lost 2 bases and J lost 7, with 19 bases in between. The V gene's germline CDR1 is SGDLS and CDR2 YYNGEE. The CDR3: CASSVWANRAEEQYF. The CDR3 DNA sequence: TGTGCCAGCAGCGTTTGGGCCAACAGGGCCGAGGAGCAGTACTTC.

The genes are TRBV19 and TRBJ2-1; maybe TRBD2 (6 bases). Germline loops: CDR1 LNHDA, CDR2 SQIVND (reference sequence). V was cut by 6 bases and J by 4 bases, with 22 bases left in between. This CDR3 is built from 17 residues. For the CDR3, the DNA is TGTGCCAGTAGCCTGGAGGACCCAGCCGGGAGTTACAATGAGCAGTTCTTC. Its translation: CASSLEDPAGSYNEQFF.

This clone was recorded a few times. The chain uses TRBV11-3 and TRBJ2-3, with D uncertain. Trimming pared 4 bases from V and 0 bases from J, leaving 5 bases between. The germline gives CDR1 SGHNT, CDR2 YENEEA. The CDR3 has 13 residues. The CDR3 region has the DNA TGTGCCAGCAGCTGGGCAAGCACAGATACGCAGTATTTT. As protein: CASSWASTDTQYF.

The chain joins TRBV29-1 to TRBJ2-7; D gene uncertain. Trimming took off 4 bases at V and 5 bases at J, with 15 bases between the two ends. Germline V gene lookup returns CDR1 SQVTM and CDR2 ANQGSEA. There are 13 residues in the CDR3. Here the CDR3 reads CSVAWADSDEQYF. In nucleotides, the CDR3 is TGCAGCGTTGCGTGGGCAGATTCCGACGAGCAGTACTTC.

The V and J genes are TRBV19 and TRBJ2-7; 7 bases agree with TRBD2. The CDR3 is 15 residues long. The V and J ends lost 5 bases and 2 bases, in that order; junction bases with no gene match: 9. The V gene's germline CDR1 is LNHDA and CDR2 SQIVND (reference sequence). In nucleotides, the CDR3 is TGTGCCAGTAGTGGCCCACTCGCGGGAGCCTACGAGCAGTACTTC. Its protein is CASSGPLAGAYEQYF.

The chain recombines TRBV2 with TRBJ2-1; D is unclear. The ends were cut back, 0 bases at V and 9 bases at J, with 6 bases in the middle. CDR1 SNHLY and CDR2 FYNNEI come from the germline V gene. The CDR3 spans 12 residues. The CDR3, as DNA: TGTGCCAGCAGTGAAGCTTATAGTGAGCAGTTCTTC. It yields the protein CASSEAYSEQFF.

This clone was seen a few times. The J gene is TRBJ2-3, the V gene TRBV2; 8 bases map to TRBD2. This CDR3 is built from 16 residues. Germline CDR1 is SNHLY and CDR2 is FYNNEI. Trimming at V came to 7 bases and at J to 1 base, leaving 10 bases not matched to a gene. The CDR3 reads CASMGGSGRGTDTQYF. CDR3 DNA: TGTGCCAGCATGGGTGGGAGCGGGAGAGGCACAGATACGCAGTATTTT. The full variable domain, in which reference TRBV2 and TRBJ2-3 provide the parts outside the CDR3, is EPEVTQTPSHQVTQMGQEVILRCVPISNHLYFYWYRQILGQKVEFLVSFYNNEISEKSEIFDDQFSVERPDGSNFTLKIRSTKLEDSAMYFCASMGGSGRGTDTQYFGPGTRLTVL.

This chain uses TRBV9 with TRBJ2-5; D possibly corresponds to TRBD2 (5 bases). Germline CDR1 is SGDLS and CDR2 is YYNGEE. The CDR3 length is 14 residues. The V and J ends lost 0 bases and 7 bases respectively, with 13 bases between them. CDR3 coding DNA: TGTGCCAGCAGCGTAGGCGGGCAGTCCGGGACCCAGTACTTC. Protein: CASSVGGQSGTQYF.

J is TRBJ1-1 and V is TRBV18, with D unclear. Germline lookup yields CDR1 KGHSH and CDR2 LQKENI. V was pared by 1 base and J by 1 base, with 4 bases between. The length of the CDR3 is 13 residues. The CDR3 region has the DNA TGTGCCAGCTCACCACGTCGGAACACTGAAGCTTTCTTT. Its translation: CASSPRRNTEAFF.

The chain is built from TRBV12-5 and TRBJ2-5; D call uncertain. V dropped 6 bases and J dropped 0 bases, with 5 bases sitting between them. Germline values: CDR1 LGHNT, CDR2 FRNRAP. The CDR3 consists of 12 residues. CDR3 sequence reads: CASGDYQETQYF. The CDR3 nucleotides are TGTGCTAGTGGCGACTACCAAGAGACCCAGTACTTC.

There are a few counts of this clone. V gene TRBV30 combines with J gene TRBJ2-3, with a possible D match to TRBD1 (6 bases). The CDR3 loop spans 12 amino acids. Looked up from germline, CDR1 is GTSNPN and CDR2 is SVGIG (reference sequence). V was trimmed by 0 bases and J by 9 bases, leaving 10 bases between them. The CDR3: CAWSVTGLTQYF. For the CDR3, the DNA is TGTGCCTGGAGTGTCACAGGGCTCACGCAGTATTTT.

The V gene is TRBV5-6, the J gene TRBJ2-3, with a tentative D call TRBD2 (6 bases). V lost 1 base to trimming and J lost 4 bases, with 10 bases between them. Germline loops: CDR1 SGHDT, CDR2 YYEEEE. This CDR3 has 14 residues. The CDR3 nucleotides are TGTGCCAGCAGCTTGACGGGGGAACCAGATACGCAGTATTTT. Translation: CASSLTGEPDTQYF.

This clone came up a few times. The J gene is TRBJ2-1, the V gene TRBV13, with 12 bases matching TRBD2. The germline gives CDR1 PRHDT, CDR2 FYEKMQ (reference sequence). The J segment lost 7 bases and the V segment lost 10 bases, leaving 17 bases of the junction unmatched. CDR3 length equals 17 residues. The CDR3 spells CAIRKARTSGNLNEQFF. The CDR3 DNA reads TGTGCCATCCGAAAAGCAAGGACTAGCGGGAATTTAAATGAGCAGTTCTTC.

V gene TRBV5-4 combines with J gene TRBJ1-1, with D perhaps TRBD1 (6 bases). CDR1 is SGHNT, CDR2 YYREEE, per germline (reference sequence). There are 14 residues in the CDR3. Trimming removed 4 bases from V and 5 bases from J, with 15 bases in between. The CDR3 coding sequence is TGTGCCAGCAGCCCCCGGGGGGGCGGAACTGAAGCTTTCTTT. Its protein is CASSPRGGGTEAFF.

About this clone: Other DNA sequences in the same sample also yield this CDR3. This chain joins TRBV29-1 and TRBJ2-7; TRBD2 agrees at 9 bases. CDR1 and CDR2 from the germline V gene are SQVTM and ANQGSEA. Germline trimming cut 4 bases from V and 4 bases from J; bases unmatched to any gene: 5. CDR3 length: 13 residues. This chain's CDR3 is CSVGGGRAYEQYF. In DNA form, the CDR3 reads TGCAGCGTTGGGGGCGGGAGGGCTTACGAGCAGTACTTC.

This clone has only a few counts. The chain links TRBV9 to TRBJ1-2, with D hard to call. V gave up 4 bases and J gave up 4 bases, with 14 bases separating them. The CDR3 is made up of 14 amino acids. Germline V gene sequence: CDR1 SGDLS, CDR2 YYNGEE. In DNA, the CDR3 is TGTGCCAGCAGCCCGGCCGGAGGGCTCTATGGCTACACCTTC. This translates into CASSPAGGLYGYTF.

CDR3 region: CASSPGVGGNTETQYF. The CDR3 DNA follows: TGTGCCAGCAGCCCGGGGGTTGGGGGGAACACAGAGACCCAGTACTTC. The chain is built from TRBV5-4 and TRBJ2-5; perhaps TRBD2 as D (6 bases). CDR3 length equals 16 residues. Germline loops: CDR1 SGHNT, CDR2 YYREEE (reference sequence). Trimming took off 4 bases at V and 4 bases at J, with 20 bases between the two ends.

This clone was observed a handful of times. The V call is TRBV7-9, the J call TRBJ2-7; 8 bases are a match to TRBD2. Trimming took 5 bases from V and 9 from J; bases not matched to a gene: 15. The CDR3 runs 15 residues. Germline assignment: CDR1 SEHNR and CDR2 FQNEAQ (reference sequence). The CDR3 is CASSARGLEGNGQYF. In nucleotides, the CDR3 is TGTGCCAGCAGCGCCCGGGGACTAGAAGGAAACGGGCAGTACTTC. The full variable domain, rest sourced from reference TRBV7-9 and TRBJ2-7, is DTGVSQNPRHKITKRGQNVTFRCDPISEHNRLYWYRQTLGQGPEFLTYFQNEAQLEKSRLLSDRFSAERPKGSFSTLEIQRTEQGDSAMYLCASSARGLEGNGQYFGPGTRLTVT.

V gene TRBV7-2 combines with J gene TRBJ2-5; D is ambiguous. The CDR3 consists of 13 residues. V lost 5 bases, J lost 0 bases, and 7 bases lay in between. Germline V gene lookup returns CDR1 SGHTA and CDR2 FQGNSA. CDR3 sequence: CASSPPNQETQYF. The CDR3 nucleotides are TGTGCCAGCAGCCCCCCCAACCAAGAGACCCAGTACTTC.

This clone was counted between two and nine times. The gene calls are TRBV5-1 and TRBJ2-1, with TRBD2 matching over 9 bases. Germline trimming cut 0 bases from V and 14 bases from J; bases unmatched to any gene: 9. Germline CDR1 reads SGHRS; CDR2 reads YFSETQ. The CDR3 has 14 residues. This chain's CDR3 is CASSLVPLSGSKFF. CDR3 bases: TGCGCCAGCAGCTTGGTCCCTCTTAGCGGGAGTAAGTTCTTC.